Following are 5 T cell receptor beta chains from one sample sequenced in a study of blood T cell repertoires in COVID-19 (dated by TCRdb to about 2020). Library creation used the immunoSEQ multiplex PCR assay. TCRdb's version of the immuneACCESS table is confined to in-frame rearrangements and falls short of the full clone set. An unresolved V gene accounts for under half of the shortfall where checked; the remainder is of unknown origin. Present in this sample are 65,000 to 75,000 clones, about 80% of which were seen just once. Together, the top ten hold around 4.3% of the sample. Sequenced sample: peripheral blood. These receptors were collected from a woman aged 55-70 years with acute or convalescent COVID-19.

The J gene is TRBJ2-1, the V gene TRBV18; TRBD1 agrees at 10 bases. The CDR3 runs 15 residues. The J segment lost 4 bases and the V segment lost 5 bases, leaving 5 bases of the junction unmatched. Germline assignment: CDR1 KGHSH and CDR2 LQKENI. The DNA for the CDR3 is TGTGCCAGCTCAGACGGGACAGGGGTTTACAATGAGCAGTTCTTC. It translates to CASSDGTGVYNEQFF.

The chain links TRBV9 to TRBJ2-3; 8 nucleotides line up with TRBD2. Per the germline V gene, CDR1 is SGDLS and CDR2 is YYNGEE. The CDR3 is made up of 17 amino acids. Trimming took 0 bases from V and 2 from J; bases not matched to a gene: 8. CDR3 sequence reads: CASSVAGVAGYTDTQYF. The CDR3 coding sequence is TGTGCCAGCAGCGTAGCTGGGGTAGCGGGGTACACAGATACGCAGTATTTT.

The V and J genes are TRBV19 and TRBJ1-1; the match to TRBD1 covers 8 bases. After removal of 1 base from V and 5 bases from J, the junction contained 9 bases not matched to a gene. This CDR3 has 16 amino acids. The germline gives CDR1 LNHDA, CDR2 SQIVND (reference sequence). Written as DNA, the CDR3 is TGTGCCAGTAGTATAGCCCAGGGGGCTCTGGGGACTGAAGCTTTCTTT. Encoded protein: CASSIAQGALGTEAFF. The full variable domain, completed using reference TRBV19 and TRBJ1-1, is DGGITQSPKYLFRKEGQNVTLSCEQNLNHDAMYWYRQDPGQGLRLIYYSQIVNDFQKGDIAEGYSVSREKKESFPLTVTSAQKNPTAFYLCASSIAQGALGTEAFFGQGTRLTVV.

The rearrangement joins TRBV12-3 or TRBV12-4 to TRBJ1-1; D remains ambiguous. Deletions cut 4 bases from V and 4 bases from J, with 7 bases between. The CDR3 length is 12 residues. CDR3 in amino acids: CASSSGGTEAFF. The CDR3 DNA follows: TGTGCCAGCAGTTCCGGCGGCACTGAAGCTTTCTTT.

The chain employs TRBV6-6 and TRBJ2-3; D uncertain. Trimming cost V 2 bases and J 2 bases, with 11 bases left between them. The CDR3 consists of 15 residues. Per the germline V gene, CDR1 is MNHNY and CDR2 is SVGAGI (reference sequence). The CDR3 nucleotides read TGTGCCAGCAGTTACACTGAGGCCTTCACAGATACGCAGTATTTT. Amino acid sequence: CASSYTEAFTDTQYF.